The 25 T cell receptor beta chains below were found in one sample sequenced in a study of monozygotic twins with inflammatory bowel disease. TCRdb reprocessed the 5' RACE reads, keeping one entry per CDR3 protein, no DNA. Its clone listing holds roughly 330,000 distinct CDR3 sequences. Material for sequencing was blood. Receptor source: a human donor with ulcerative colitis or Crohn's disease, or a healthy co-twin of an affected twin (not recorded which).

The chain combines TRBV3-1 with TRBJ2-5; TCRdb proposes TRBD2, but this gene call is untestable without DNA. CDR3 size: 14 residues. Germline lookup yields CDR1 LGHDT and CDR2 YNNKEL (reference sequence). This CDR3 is CASSQVGGAETQYF.

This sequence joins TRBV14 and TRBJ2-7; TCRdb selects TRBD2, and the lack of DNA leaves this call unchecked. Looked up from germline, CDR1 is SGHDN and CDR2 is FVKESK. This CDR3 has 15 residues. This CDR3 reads CASSQAASGFYEQYF.

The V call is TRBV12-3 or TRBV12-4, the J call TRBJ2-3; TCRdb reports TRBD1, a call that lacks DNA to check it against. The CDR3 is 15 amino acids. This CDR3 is CASRDTGLRADTQYF.

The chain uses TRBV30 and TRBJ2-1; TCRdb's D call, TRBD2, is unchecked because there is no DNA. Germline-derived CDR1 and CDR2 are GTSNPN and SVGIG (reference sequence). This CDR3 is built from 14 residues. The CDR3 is CAWSGRLSYNEQFF.

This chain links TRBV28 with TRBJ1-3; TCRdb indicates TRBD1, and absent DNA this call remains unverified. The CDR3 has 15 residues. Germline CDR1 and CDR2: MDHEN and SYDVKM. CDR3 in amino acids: CASRRQGGSGNTIYF.

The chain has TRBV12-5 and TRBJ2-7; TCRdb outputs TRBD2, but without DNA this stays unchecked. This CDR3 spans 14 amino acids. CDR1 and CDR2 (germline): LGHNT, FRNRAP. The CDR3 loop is CASGLVKRGIEQYF.

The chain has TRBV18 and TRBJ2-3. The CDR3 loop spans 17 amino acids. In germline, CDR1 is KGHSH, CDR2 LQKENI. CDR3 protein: CASSPRAASKVPDTQYF.

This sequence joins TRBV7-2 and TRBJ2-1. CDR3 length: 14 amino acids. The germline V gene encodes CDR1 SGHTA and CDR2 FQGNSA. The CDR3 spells CASSSSQFSNEQFF.

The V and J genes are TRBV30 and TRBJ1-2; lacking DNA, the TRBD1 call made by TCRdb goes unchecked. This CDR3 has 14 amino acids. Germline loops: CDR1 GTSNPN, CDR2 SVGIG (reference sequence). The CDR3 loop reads CAWSLGQGDYGYTF.

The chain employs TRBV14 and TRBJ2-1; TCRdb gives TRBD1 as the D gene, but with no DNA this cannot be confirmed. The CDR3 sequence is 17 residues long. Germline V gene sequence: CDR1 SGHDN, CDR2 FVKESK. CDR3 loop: CASSQYPGATPYNEQFF.

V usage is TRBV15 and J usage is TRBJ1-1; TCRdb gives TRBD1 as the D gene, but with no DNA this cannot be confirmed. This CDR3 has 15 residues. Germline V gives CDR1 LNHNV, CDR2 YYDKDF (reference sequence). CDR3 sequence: CATSRVPQGASEAFF.

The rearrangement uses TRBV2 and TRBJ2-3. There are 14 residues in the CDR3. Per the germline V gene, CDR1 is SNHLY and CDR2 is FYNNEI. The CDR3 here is CASSKQPSTDTQYF.

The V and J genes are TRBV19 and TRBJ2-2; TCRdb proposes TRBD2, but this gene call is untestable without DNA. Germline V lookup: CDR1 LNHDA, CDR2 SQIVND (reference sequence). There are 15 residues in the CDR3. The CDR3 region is CASRWTSGSTGELFF.

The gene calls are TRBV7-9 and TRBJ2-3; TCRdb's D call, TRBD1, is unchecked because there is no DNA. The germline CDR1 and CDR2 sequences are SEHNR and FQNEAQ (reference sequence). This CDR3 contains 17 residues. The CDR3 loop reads CASSTNLGGPSTDTQYF.

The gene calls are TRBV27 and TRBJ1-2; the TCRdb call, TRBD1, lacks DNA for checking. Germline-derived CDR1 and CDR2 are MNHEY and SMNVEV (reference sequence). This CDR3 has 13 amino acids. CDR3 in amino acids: CASSVGPSYGYTF.

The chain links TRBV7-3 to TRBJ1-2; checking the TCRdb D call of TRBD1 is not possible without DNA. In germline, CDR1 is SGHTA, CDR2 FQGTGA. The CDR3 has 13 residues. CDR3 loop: CAGSLTPDYGYTF.

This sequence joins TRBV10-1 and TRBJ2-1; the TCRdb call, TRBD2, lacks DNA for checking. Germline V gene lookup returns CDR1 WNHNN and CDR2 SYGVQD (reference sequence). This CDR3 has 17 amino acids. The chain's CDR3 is CASSENPTAPGYNEQFF.

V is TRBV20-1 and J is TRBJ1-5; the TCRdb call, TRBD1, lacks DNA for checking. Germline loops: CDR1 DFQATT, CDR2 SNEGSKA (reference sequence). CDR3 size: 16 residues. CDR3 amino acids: CSAPGTIGSLDQPQHF.

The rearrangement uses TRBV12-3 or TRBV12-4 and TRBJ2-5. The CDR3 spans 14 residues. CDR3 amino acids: CASSLAERGETQYF.

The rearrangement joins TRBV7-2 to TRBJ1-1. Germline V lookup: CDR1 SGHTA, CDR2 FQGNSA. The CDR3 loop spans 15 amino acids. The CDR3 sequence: CASSPQVVSGTEAFF.

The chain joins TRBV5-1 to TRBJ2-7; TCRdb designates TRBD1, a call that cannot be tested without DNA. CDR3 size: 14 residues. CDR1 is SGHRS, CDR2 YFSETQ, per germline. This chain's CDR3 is CASSLVGTLYEQYF.

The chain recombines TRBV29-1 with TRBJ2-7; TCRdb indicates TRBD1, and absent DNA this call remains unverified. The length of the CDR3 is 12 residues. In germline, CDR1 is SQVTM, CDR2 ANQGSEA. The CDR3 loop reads CSVPPVSYEQYF.

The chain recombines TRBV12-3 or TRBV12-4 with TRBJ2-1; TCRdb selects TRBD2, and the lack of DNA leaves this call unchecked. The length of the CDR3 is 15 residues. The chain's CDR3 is CASSLVGGAFNEQFF.

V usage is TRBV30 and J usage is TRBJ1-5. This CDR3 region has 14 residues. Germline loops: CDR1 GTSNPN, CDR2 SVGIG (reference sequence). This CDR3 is CAWSARSGNQPQHF.

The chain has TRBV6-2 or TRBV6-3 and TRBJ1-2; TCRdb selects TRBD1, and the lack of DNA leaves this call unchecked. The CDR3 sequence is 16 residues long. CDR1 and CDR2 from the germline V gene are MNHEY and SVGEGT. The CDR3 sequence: CASSYGAGGAYYGYTF.